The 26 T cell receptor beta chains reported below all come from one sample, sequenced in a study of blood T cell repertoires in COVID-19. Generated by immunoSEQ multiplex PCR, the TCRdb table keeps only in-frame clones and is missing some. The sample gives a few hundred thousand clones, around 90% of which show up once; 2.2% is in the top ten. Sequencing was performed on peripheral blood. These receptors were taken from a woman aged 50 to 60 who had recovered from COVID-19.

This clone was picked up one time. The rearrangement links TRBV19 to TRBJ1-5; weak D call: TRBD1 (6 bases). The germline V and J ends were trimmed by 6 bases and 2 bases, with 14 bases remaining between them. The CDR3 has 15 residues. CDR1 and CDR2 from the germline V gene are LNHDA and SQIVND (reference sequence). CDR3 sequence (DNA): TGTGCCAGTAGCCGAGCGGCAGGGGGCAATCAGCCCCAGCATTTT. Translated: CASSRAAGGNQPQHF.

The CDR3 loop is CASSYYSGHPKGLTEAFF. The CDR3 nucleotides read TGTGCCAGCTCGTATTATTCGGGACACCCCAAAGGTCTCACTGAAGCTTTCTTT. This chain connects TRBV18 to TRBJ1-1; D is perhaps TRBD1 (6 bases). CDR1 is KGHSH, CDR2 LQKENI, per germline. Trimming pared 6 bases from V and 4 bases from J, leaving 27 bases between. The CDR3 length is 18 residues.

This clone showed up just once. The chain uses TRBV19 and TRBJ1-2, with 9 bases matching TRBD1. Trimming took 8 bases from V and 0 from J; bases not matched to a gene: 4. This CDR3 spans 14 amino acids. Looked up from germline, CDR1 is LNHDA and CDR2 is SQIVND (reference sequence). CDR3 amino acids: CASGRQGANYGYTF. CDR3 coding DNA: TGTGCCAGTGGACGACAGGGGGCTAACTATGGCTACACCTTC.

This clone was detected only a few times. For the CDR3, the DNA is TGTGCCAGCCGCGGAACGGATGAAAAACTGTTTTTT. Translated, it gives CASRGTDEKLFF. This chain joins TRBV7-8 and TRBJ1-4; D gene ambiguous. The CDR3 contains 12 residues. Trimming removed 8 bases at V and 6 bases at J, with 10 bases between. CDR1 and CDR2 (germline): SGHVS, FQNEAQ.

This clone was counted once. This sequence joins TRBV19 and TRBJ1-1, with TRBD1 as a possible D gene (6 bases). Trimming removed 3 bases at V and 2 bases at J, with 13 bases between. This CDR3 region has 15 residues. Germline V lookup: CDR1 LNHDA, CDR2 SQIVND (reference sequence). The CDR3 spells CASSIVGGGNTEAFF. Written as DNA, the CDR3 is TGTGCCAGTAGTATTGTTGGGGGGGGCAACACTGAAGCTTTCTTT.

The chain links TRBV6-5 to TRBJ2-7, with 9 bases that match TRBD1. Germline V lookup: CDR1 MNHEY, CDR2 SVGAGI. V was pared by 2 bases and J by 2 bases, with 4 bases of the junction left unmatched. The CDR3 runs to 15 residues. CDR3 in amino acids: CASSYGTGTTYEQYF. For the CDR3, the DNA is TGTGCCAGCAGTTACGGGACAGGGACCACCTACGAGCAGTACTTC.

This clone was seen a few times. CDR3 region: CAWSVRGVAADTQYF. The CDR3 DNA follows: TGTGCCTGGAGTGTACGCGGGGTCGCGGCAGATACGCAGTATTTT. This sequence joins TRBV30 and TRBJ2-3, with D maybe TRBD2 (6 bases). Germline CDR1 GTSNPN, CDR2 SVGIG (reference sequence). Trimming shortened V by 0 bases and J by 4 bases, and 14 bases separated the two germline ends. There are 15 residues in the CDR3.

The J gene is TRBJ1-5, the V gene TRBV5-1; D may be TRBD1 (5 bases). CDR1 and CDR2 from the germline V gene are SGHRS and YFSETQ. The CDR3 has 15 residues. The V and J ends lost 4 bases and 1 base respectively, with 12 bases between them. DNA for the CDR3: TGCGCCAGCAGCCCAGGACAATTCAGCAATCAGCCCCAGCATTTT. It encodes CASSPGQFSNQPQHF.

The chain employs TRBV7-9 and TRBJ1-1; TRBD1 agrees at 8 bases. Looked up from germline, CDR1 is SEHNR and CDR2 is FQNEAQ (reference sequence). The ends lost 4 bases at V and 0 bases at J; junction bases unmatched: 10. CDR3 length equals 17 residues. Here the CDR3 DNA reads TGTGCCAGCAGCTCCCCTCCGACAGGGGATTTGAACACTGAAGCTTTCTTT. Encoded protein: CASSSPPTGDLNTEAFF.

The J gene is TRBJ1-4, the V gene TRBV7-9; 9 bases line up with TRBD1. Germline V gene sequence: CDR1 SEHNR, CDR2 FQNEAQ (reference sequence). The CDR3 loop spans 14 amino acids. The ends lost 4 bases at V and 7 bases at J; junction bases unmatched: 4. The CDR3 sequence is CASSWTGAPEKLFF. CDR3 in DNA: TGTGCCAGCAGCTGGACAGGGGCTCCTGAAAAACTGTTTTTT.

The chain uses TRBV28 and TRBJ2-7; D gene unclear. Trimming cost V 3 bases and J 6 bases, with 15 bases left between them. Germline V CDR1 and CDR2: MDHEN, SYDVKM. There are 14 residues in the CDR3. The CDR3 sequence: CASSFHPQVGEQYF. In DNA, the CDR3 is TGTGCCAGCAGTTTCCATCCCCAGGTGGGCGAGCAGTACTTC. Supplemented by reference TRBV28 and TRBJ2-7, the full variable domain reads DVKVTQSSRYLVKRTGEKVFLECVQDMDHENMFWYRQDPGLGLRLIYFSYDVKMKEKGDIPEGYSVSREKKERFSLILESASTNQTSMYLCASSFHPQVGEQYFGPGTRLTVT.

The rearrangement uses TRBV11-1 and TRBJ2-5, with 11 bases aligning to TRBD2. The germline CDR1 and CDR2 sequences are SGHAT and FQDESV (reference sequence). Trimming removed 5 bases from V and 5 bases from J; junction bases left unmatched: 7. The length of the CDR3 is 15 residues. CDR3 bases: TGTGCCAGCAGCCAGGAACTAGCGGGGGTTGAGACCCAGTACTTC. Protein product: CASSQELAGVETQYF.

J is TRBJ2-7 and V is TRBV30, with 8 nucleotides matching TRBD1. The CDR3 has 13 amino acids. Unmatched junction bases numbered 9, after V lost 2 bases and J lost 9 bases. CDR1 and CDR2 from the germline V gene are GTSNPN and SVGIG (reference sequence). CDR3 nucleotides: TGTGCCTGGAGTCTCCACACAGGGGGTACGCAGTACTTC. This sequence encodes CAWSLHTGGTQYF.

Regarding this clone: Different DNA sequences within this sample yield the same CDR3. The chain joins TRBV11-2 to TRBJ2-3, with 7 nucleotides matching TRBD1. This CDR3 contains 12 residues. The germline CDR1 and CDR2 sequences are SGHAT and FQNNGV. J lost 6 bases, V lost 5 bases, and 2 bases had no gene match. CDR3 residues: CASSLQGDTQYF. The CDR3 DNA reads TGTGCCAGCAGCCTACAGGGGGATACGCAGTATTTT.

The CDR3 is CASSFGSANTEAFF. The CDR3, as DNA: TGTGCCAGCAGCTTTGGCAGCGCAAACACTGAAGCTTTCTTT. The chain uses TRBV7-2 and TRBJ1-1; D is uncertain. Between the trimmed V and J ends, which lost 3 bases and 2 bases, there was a span of 10 bases. CDR1 is SGHTA and CDR2 is FQGNSA in the germline V gene. The CDR3 contains 14 residues. The full variable domain, its missing parts supplied by reference TRBV7-2 and TRBJ1-1, is GAGVSQSPSNKVTEKGKDVELRCDPISGHTALYWYRQSLGQGLEFLIYFQGNSAPDKSGLPSDRFSAERTGGSVSTLTIQRTQQEDSAVYLCASSFGSANTEAFFGQGTRLTVV.

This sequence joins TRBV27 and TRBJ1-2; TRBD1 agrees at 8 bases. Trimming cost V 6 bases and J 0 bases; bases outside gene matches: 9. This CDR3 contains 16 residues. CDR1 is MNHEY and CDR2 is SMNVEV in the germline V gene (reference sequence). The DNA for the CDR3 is TGTGCCAGCAGCCGACGGACAGGGAGTTCTAACTATGGCTACACCTTC. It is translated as CASSRRTGSSNYGYTF.

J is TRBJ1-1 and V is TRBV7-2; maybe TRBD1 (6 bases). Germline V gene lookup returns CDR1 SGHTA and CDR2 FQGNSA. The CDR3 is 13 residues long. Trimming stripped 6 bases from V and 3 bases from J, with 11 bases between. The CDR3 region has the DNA TGTGCCAGCAGGGGGGGGGCCGACACTGAAGCTTTCTTT. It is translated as CASRGGADTEAFF.

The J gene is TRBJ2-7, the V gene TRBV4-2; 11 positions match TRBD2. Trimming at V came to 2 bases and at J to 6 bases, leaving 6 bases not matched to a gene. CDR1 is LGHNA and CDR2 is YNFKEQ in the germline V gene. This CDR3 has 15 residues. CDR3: CASSQKLAGALEQYF. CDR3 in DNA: TGTGCCAGCAGCCAAAAACTAGCGGGGGCCCTCGAGCAGTACTTC.

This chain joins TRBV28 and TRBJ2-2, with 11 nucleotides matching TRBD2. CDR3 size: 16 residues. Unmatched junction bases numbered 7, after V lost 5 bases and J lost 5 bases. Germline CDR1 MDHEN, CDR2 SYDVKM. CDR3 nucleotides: TGTGCCAGCAGTCCAGTAGCGGGAGGGCCAACCGGGGAGCTGTTTTTT. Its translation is CASSPVAGGPTGELFF. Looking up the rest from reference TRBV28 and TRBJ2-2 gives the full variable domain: DVKVTQSSRYLVKRTGEKVFLECVQDMDHENMFWYRQDPGLGLRLIYFSYDVKMKEKGDIPEGYSVSREKKERFSLILESASTNQTSMYLCASSPVAGGPTGELFFGEGSRLTVL.

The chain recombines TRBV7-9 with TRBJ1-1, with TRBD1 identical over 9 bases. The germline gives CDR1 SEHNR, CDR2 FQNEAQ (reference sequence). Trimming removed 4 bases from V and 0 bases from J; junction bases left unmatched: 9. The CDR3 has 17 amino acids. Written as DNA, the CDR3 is TGTGCCAGCAGCTCCACCTCCGGGACAGGGTTGAACACTGAAGCTTTCTTT. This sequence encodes CASSSTSGTGLNTEAFF.

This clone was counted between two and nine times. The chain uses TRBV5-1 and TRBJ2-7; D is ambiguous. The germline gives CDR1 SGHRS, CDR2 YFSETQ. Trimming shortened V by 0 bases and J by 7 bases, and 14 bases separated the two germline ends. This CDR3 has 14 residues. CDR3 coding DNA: TGCGCCAGCAGCTTGGGAGACTTGACGAGAGAGCAGTACTTC. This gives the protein CASSLGDLTREQYF.

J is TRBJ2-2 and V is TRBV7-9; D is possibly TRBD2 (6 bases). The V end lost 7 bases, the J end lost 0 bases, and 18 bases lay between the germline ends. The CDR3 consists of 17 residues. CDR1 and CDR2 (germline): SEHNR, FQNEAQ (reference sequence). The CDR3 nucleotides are TGTGCCAGCACCCGGCGTATAGCGGTTCCGAACACCGGGGAGCTGTTTTTT. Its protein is CASTRRIAVPNTGELFF.

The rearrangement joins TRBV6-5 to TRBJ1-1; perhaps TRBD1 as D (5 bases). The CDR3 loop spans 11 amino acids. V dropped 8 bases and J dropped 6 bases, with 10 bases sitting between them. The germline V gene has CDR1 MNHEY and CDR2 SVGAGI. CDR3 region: CASWGRSEAFF. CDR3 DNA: TGTGCCAGCTGGGGGAGGTCTGAAGCTTTCTTT.

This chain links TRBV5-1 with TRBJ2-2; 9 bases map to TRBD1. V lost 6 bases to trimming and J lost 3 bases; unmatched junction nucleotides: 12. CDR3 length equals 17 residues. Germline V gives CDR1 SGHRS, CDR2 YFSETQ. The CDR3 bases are TGCGCCAGCACCCCGGAGGGGACAGGGAAGTACACCGGGGAGCTGTTTTTT. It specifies CASTPEGTGKYTGELFF.

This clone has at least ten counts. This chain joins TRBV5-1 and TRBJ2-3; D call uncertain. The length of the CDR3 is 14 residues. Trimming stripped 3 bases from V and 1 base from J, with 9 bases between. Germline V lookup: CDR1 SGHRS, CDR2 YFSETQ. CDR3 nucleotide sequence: TGCGCCAGCAGCTATTTCGGAGGCACAGATACGCAGTATTTT. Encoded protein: CASSYFGGTDTQYF.

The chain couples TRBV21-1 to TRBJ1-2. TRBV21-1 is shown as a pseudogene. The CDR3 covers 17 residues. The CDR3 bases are TGTGCCAGCAGCACCCCTCGTCGGGGGGAAAATCCCTATGGCTACACCTTC. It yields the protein CASSTPRRGENPYGYTF.